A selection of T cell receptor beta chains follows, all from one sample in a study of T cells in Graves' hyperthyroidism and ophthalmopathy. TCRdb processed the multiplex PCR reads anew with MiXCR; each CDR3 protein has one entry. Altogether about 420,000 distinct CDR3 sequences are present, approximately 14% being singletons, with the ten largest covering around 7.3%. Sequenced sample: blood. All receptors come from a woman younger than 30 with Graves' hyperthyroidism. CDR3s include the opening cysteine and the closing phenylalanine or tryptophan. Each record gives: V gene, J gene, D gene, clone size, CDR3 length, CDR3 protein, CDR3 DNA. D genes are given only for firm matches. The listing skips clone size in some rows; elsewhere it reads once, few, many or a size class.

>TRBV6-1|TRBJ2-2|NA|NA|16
CASSPQGVTNTGELFF
TGTGCCAGCAGCCCCCAAGGAGTTACGAACACCGGGGAGCTGTTTTTT
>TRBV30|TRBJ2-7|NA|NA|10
CAWSGNEQYF
TGTGCCTGGAGTGGCAATGAGCAGTACTTC
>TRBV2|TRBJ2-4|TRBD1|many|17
CASERVNESVDRGIQYF
TGTGCCAGCGAGAGGGTCAATGAGTCCGTCGACAGGGGCATTCAGTACTTC
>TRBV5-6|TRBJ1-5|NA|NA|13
CASSPERNQPQHF
TGTGCCAGCAGCCCGGAGAGGAATCAGCCCCAGCATTTT
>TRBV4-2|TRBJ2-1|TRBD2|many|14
CASSQAGGGDEQFF
TGTGCCAGCAGCCAAGCCGGCGGGGGAGATGAGCAGTTCTTC
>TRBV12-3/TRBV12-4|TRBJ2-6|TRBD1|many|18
CASSFLTGGMGGANVLTF
TGTGCCAGCAGTTTCTTGACAGGGGGCATGGGGGGGGCCAACGTCCTGACTTTC
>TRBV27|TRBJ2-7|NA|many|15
CASSLTWDKTYEQYF
TGTGCCAGCAGTTTAACCTGGGACAAAACCTACGAGCAGTACTTC
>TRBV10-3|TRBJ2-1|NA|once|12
CATESRDNEQFF
TGTGCCACCGAGTCTAGAGACAATGAGCAGTTCTTC
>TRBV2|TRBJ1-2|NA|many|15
CASRARQIPTGGYTF
TGTGCCAGCAGAGCCCGACAGATCCCCACCGGTGGCTACACCTTC
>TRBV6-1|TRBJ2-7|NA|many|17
CASSESVYGVFSYEQYF
TGTGCCAGCAGTGAAAGTGTGTATGGGGTCTTCTCCTACGAGCAGTACTTC
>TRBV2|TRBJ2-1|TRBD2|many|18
CASSEFLAGDRHYNEQFF
TGTGCCAGCAGTGAATTCCTAGCGGGGGATCGACACTACAATGAGCAGTTCTTC
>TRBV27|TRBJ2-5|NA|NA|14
CASSPGMEEGTQYF
TGTGCCAGCAGTCCAGGGATGGAGGAAGGGACCCAGTACTTC
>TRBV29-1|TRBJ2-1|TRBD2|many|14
CSGLTSGSWNEQFF
TGCAGCGGCCTGACTAGCGGGAGTTGGAATGAGCAGTTCTTC
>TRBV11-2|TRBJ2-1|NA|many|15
CASSLGDTPGDEQFF
TGTGCCAGCAGCTTAGGGGACACGCCTGGGGATGAGCAGTTCTTC
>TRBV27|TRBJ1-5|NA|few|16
CASSFGGGPGNQPQHF
TGTGCCAGCAGTTTTGGTGGGGGGCCTGGTAATCAGCCCCAGCATTTT
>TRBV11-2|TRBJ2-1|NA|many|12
CASGLPGDEQFF
TGTGCCAGCGGACTCCCTGGGGATGAGCAGTTCTTC
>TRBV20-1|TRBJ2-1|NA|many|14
CSATNLAQGNEQFF
TGCAGTGCCACAAATCTAGCGCAAGGAAATGAGCAGTTCTTC
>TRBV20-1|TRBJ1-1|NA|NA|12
CSARLSDTEAFF
TGCAGTGCTAGACTATCGGACACTGAAGCTTTCTTT
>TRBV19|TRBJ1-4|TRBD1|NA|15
CASSEPGTGYEKLFF
TGTGCCAGTAGCGAGCCCGGGACAGGGTATGAAAAACTGTTTTTT
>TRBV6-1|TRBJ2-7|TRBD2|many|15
CASSFQLAGTYEQYF
TGTGCCAGCAGTTTCCAACTAGCGGGTACCTACGAGCAGTACTTC
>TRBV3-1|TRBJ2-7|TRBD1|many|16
CAHPPLGTGGPYEQYF
TGTGCCCACCCTCCTCTTGGAACAGGGGGCCCCTACGAGCAGTACTTC
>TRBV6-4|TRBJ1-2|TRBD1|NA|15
CASSDPSGGWYGYTF
TGTGCCAGCAGTGACCCCTCAGGGGGCTGGTATGGCTACACCTTC
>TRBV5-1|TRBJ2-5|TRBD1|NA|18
CASSSRWTGGPRGETQYF
TGCGCCAGCAGCTCGAGGTGGACAGGGGGCCCCCGTGGGGAGACCCAGTACTTC
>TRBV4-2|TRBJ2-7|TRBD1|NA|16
CASSQHAQGVQREQYF
TGTGCCAGCAGCCAACACGCGCAGGGGGTTCAAAGGGAGCAGTACTTC
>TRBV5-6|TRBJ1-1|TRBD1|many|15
CASSPDRGVRMRAFF
TGTGCCAGCAGCCCGGACAGGGGAGTAAGGATGCGAGCTTTCTTT
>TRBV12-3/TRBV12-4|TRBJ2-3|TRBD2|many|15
CASTPSGTRTNTQYF
TGTGCCAGCACCCCCTCTGGGACTAGAACAAATACGCAGTATTTT
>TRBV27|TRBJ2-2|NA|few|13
CASRIRPAGELFF
TGTGCCAGCAGGATTAGACCGGCCGGGGAGCTGTTTTTT
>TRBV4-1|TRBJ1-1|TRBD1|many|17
CASSRLLGGDRGVEAFF
TGCGCCAGCAGCCGACTATTGGGGGGGGACAGGGGAGTTGAAGCTTTCTTT
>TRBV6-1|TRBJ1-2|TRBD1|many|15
CASSEEGPRGNGYTF
TGTGCCAGCAGTGAAGAGGGACCCAGGGGGAATGGCTACACCTTC
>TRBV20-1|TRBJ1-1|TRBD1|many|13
CSAERQGIPEAFF
TGCAGTGCGGAAAGACAGGGAATACCGGAAGCTTTCTTT
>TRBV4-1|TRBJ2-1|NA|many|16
CASSQDLRSLDNEQFF
TGCGCCAGCAGCCAAGATTTACGGTCTCTAGACAATGAGCAGTTCTTC
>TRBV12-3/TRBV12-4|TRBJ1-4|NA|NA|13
CASSFQAQEKLFF
TGTGCCAGCAGTTTCCAAGCCCAAGAAAAACTGTTTTTT
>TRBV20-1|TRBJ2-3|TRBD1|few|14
CSATGATSTDTQYF
TGCAGTGCGACAGGGGCTACAAGCACAGATACGCAGTATTTT
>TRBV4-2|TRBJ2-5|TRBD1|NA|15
CASSRGTGNQETQYF
TGTGCCAGCAGCCGCGGGACAGGCAATCAAGAGACCCAGTACTTC
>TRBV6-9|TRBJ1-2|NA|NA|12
CASSYKEHGYTF
TGTGCCAGCAGTTACAAGGAGCATGGCTACACCTTC
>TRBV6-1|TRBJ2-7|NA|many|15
CASSLEPTGPYEQYF
TGTGCCAGCAGTTTGGAACCGACAGGACCCTACGAGCAGTACTTC
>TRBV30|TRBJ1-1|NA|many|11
CAWSTDGEAFF
TGTGCCTGGAGTACTGACGGTGAAGCTTTCTTT
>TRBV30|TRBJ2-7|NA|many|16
CAWSVLDQNRVPEQYF
TGTGCCTGGAGTGTACTGGATCAAAACAGGGTACCCGAGCAGTACTTC
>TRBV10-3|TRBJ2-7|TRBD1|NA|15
CAISDTGQVSYEQYF
TGTGCCATCAGTGACACGGGACAGGTTTCCTACGAGCAGTACTTC
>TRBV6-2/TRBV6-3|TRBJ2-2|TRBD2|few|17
CASSRGRAGGPYGELFF
TGTGCCAGCAGCCGAGGGAGAGCGGGGGGGCCGTACGGGGAGCTGTTTTTT
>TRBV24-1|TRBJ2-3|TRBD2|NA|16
CATSDLISGGTDTQYF
TGTGCCACCAGTGATCTGATTAGCGGGGGCACAGATACGCAGTATTTT
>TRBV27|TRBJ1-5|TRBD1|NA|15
CASSSGQGRAQPQHF
TGTGCCAGCAGTTCGGGACAGGGGCGCGCTCAGCCCCAGCATTTT
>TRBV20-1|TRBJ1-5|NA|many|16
CSARDPVSDSNQPQHF
TGCAGTGCTAGAGATCCAGTATCTGATAGCAATCAGCCCCAGCATTTT
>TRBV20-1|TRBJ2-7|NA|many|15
CSARVQGDSRNEQYF
TGCAGTGCTAGAGTGCAGGGCGACAGTAGAAACGAGCAGTACTTC
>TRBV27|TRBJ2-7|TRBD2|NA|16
CASSHPSGRGTYEQYF
TGTGCCAGCAGTCACCCTAGCGGGAGGGGAACCTACGAGCAGTACTTC
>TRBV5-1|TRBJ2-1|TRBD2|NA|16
CASSSGTTPSYNEQFF
TGCGCCAGCAGCTCGGGGACTACCCCCTCCTACAATGAGCAGTTCTTC
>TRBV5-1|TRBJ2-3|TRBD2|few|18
CASSLAPTSGSLSDTQYF
TGCGCCAGCAGCTTGGCCCCGACTAGCGGGAGTCTTTCAGATACGCAGTATTTT
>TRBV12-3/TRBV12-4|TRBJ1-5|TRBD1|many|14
CASTLTGGHQPQHF
TGTGCCAGCACTCTAACAGGGGGTCATCAGCCCCAGCATTTT
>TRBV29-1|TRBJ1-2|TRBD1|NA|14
CSATQGGAFYGYTF
TGCAGCGCAACCCAGGGGGGCGCTTTCTATGGCTACACCTTC
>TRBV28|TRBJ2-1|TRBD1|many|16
CASSPYGQGYYNEQFF
TGTGCCAGCAGTCCTTACGGACAGGGATACTACAATGAGCAGTTCTTC
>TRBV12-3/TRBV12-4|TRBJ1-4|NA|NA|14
CASSRGRLNEKLFF
TGTGCCAGCAGTCGGGGACGGCTAAATGAAAAACTGTTTTTT
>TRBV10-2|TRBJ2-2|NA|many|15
CASSGRGRVTGELFF
TGCGCCAGCAGCGGCCGGGGGCGGGTCACCGGGGAGCTGTTTTTT